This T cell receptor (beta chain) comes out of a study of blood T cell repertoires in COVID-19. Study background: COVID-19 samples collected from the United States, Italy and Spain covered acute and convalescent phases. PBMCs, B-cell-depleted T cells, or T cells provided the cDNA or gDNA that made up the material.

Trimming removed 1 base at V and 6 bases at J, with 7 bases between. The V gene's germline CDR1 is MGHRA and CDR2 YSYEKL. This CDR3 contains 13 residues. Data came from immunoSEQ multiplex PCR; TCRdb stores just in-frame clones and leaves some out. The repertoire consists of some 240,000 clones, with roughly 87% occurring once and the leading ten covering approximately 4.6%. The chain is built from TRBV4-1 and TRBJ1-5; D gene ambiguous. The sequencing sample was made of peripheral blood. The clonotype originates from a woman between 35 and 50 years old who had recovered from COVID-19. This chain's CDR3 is CASSQVEFQPQHF. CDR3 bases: TGCGCCAGCAGCCAAGTCGAGTTTCAGCCCCAGCATTTT.